Listed below are T cell receptor beta chains from one sample, sequenced in a study of blood T cell repertoires in COVID-19. TCRdb's copy holds only in-frame clones and misses some; the assay was immunoSEQ multiplex PCR. Of a few hundred thousand clones in the sample, about 79% were seen once. The sample taken for sequencing was peripheral blood. These TCRs come from a middle-aged woman who had recovered from COVID-19. CDR3s include the opening cysteine and the closing phenylalanine or tryptophan. D genes are given only for firm matches.

V gene: TRBV7-6
J gene: TRBJ1-4
D gene: TRBD1
CDR3 protein: CASSFSPGQGAQSEKLFF
CDR3 DNA: TGTGCCAGCAGCTTCTCCCCGGGACAGGGGGCCCAGAGCGAAAAACTGTTTTTT

V gene: TRBV7-2
J gene: TRBJ2-1
D gene: NA
CDR3 protein: CASSPTRTLNNEQFF
CDR3 DNA: TGTGCCAGCAGCCCCACTCGGACTCTTAACAATGAGCAGTTCTTC

V gene: TRBV5-6
J gene: TRBJ1-3
D gene: NA
CDR3 protein: CASSTERSSGNTIYF
CDR3 DNA: TGTGCCAGCAGCACCGAACGGAGCTCTGGAAACACCATATATTTT

V gene: TRBV7-2
J gene: TRBJ2-3
D gene: TRBD2
CDR3 protein: CASSFFLAGSTDTQYF
CDR3 DNA: TGTGCCAGCAGCTTCTTCCTAGCGGGATCCACAGATACGCAGTATTTT

V gene: TRBV12-3/TRBV12-4
J gene: TRBJ2-3
D gene: NA
CDR3 protein: CASSLTSTDTQYF
CDR3 DNA: TGTGCCAGCAGTTTAACTAGCACAGATACGCAGTATTTT

V gene: TRBV4-3
J gene: TRBJ1-2
D gene: TRBD1
CDR3 protein: CASSQVAGGNYGYTF
CDR3 DNA: TGCGCCAGCAGCCAAGTGGCAGGGGGGAACTATGGCTACACCTTC

V gene: TRBV7-6
J gene: TRBJ2-7
D gene: TRBD2
CDR3 protein: CASSLQPLDGGGLSSYEQYF
CDR3 DNA: TGTGCCAGCAGCTTACAACCCTTGGATGGGGGGGGTCTGAGCTCCTACGAGCAGTACTTC

V gene: TRBV9
J gene: TRBJ2-7
D gene: NA
CDR3 protein: CASSPNPEFTYEQYF
CDR3 DNA: TGTGCCAGCAGCCCTAACCCCGAATTCACCTACGAGCAGTACTTC

V gene: TRBV18
J gene: TRBJ1-1
D gene: NA
CDR3 protein: CASSPLEETEAFF
CDR3 DNA: TGTGCCAGCTCACCATTGGAGGAGACTGAAGCTTTCTTT

V gene: TRBV29-1
J gene: TRBJ2-1
D gene: TRBD1
CDR3 protein: CSVVRTGDRSYNEQFF
CDR3 DNA: TGCAGCGTCGTCCGGACAGGGGATAGATCCTACAATGAGCAGTTCTTC

V gene: TRBV3-1/TRBV3-2
J gene: TRBJ1-1
D gene: NA
CDR3 protein: CASSQGLTEAFF
CDR3 DNA: TGTGCCAGCAGCCAAGGACTCACTGAAGCTTTCTTT

V gene: TRBV6-5
J gene: TRBJ2-7
D gene: NA
CDR3 protein: CASSYTDNRAYEQYF
CDR3 DNA: TGTGCCAGCAGTTACACAGACAATAGAGCCTACGAGCAGTACTTC

V gene: TRBV5-1
J gene: TRBJ1-1
D gene: TRBD1
CDR3 protein: CASTNLDRGVNTEAFF
CDR3 DNA: TGCGCCAGCACCAACCTTGACAGGGGGGTGAACACTGAAGCTTTCTTT

V gene: TRBV4-3
J gene: TRBJ1-3
D gene: NA
CDR3 protein: CASSQGQPGLGNTIYF
CDR3 DNA: TGCGCCAGCAGCCAAGGCCAGCCAGGACTTGGAAACACCATATATTTT

V gene: TRBV13
J gene: TRBJ2-7
D gene: NA
CDR3 protein: CASSTRGVGEQYF
CDR3 DNA: TGTGCCAGCAGCACCAGGGGGGTAGGCGAGCAGTACTTC

V gene: TRBV14
J gene: TRBJ2-2
D gene: NA
CDR3 protein: CASSQDLSANTGELFF
CDR3 DNA: TGTGCCAGCAGCCAAGATCTTAGTGCTAACACCGGGGAGCTGTTTTTT